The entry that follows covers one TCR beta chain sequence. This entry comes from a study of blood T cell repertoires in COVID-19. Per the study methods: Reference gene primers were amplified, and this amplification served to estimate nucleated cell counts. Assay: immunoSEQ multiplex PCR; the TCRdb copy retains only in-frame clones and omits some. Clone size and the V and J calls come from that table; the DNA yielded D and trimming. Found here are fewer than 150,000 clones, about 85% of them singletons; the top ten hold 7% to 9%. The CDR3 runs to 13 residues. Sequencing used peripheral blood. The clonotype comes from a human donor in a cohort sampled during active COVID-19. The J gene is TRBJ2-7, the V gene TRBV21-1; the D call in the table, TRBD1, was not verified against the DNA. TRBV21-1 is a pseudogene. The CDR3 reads CASSKSNSLKVDF. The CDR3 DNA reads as TGTGCCAGCAGCAAAAGCAACAGCCTGAAGGTGGACTTC.